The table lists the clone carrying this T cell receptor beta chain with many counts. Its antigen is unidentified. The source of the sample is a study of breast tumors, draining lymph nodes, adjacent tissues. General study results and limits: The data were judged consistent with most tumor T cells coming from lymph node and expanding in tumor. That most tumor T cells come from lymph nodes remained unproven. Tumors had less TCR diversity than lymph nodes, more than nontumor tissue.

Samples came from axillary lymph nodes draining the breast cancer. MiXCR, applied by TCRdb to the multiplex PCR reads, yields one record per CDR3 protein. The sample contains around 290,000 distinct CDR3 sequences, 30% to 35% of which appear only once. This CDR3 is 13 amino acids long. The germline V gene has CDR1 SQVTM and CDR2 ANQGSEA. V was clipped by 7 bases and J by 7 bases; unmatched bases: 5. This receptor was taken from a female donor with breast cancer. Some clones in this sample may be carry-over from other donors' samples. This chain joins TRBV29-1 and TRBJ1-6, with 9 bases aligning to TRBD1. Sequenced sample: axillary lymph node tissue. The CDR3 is CSARTGANSPLHF. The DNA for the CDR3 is TGCAGCGCCCGGACAGGGGCCAATTCACCCCTCCACTTT. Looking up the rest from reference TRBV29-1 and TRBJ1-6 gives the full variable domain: SAVISQKPSRDICQRGTSLTIQCQVDSQVTMMFWYRQQPGQSLTLIATANQGSEATYESGFVIDKFPISRPNLTFSTLTVSNMSPEDSSIYLCSARTGANSPLHFGNGTRLTVT.